The 25 T cell receptor beta chains below all came from one sample that was sequenced in a study of vaccination and CD4 T cells after COVID-19. Antigens for these TCRs are unknown. Cultured CD4+ T-cell DNA underwent Oncomine TCR Beta short-read sequencing. TCRdb reprocessed the PCR reads via MiXCR and lists one record per CDR3 protein. The profile covers around 19,000 distinct CDR3 sequences, with 29% appearing a single time and around a sixth taken by the ten largest. Noted treatment: roughly ten-day PBMC culture with coronavirus spike peptide pools or control peptides (ViraFEST assay). Sequencing was carried out using cultured CD4+ T cells from blood. These receptors came from a human donor with COVID-19.

This clonotype has just a few counts. V gene TRBV27 combines with J gene TRBJ1-1, with 7 bases matching TRBD1. This CDR3 region has 20 residues. Unmatched junction bases numbered 20, after V lost 3 bases and J lost 1 base. CDR1 MNHEY and CDR2 SMNVEV come from the germline V gene (reference sequence). The chain's CDR3 is CASSFDAASDREEGNTEAFF. The CDR3 DNA reads TGTGCCAGCAGTTTCGACGCCGCTTCTGACAGGGAGGAAGGGAACACTGAAGCTTTCTTT.

This clonotype was counted a few times. This chain connects TRBV2 to TRBJ2-7; 8 positions agree with TRBD1. The CDR3 consists of 16 residues. Germline CDR1 SNHLY, CDR2 FYNNEI. The V segment lost 3 bases and the J segment 4 bases; nucleotides outside the gene matches: 11. In DNA form, the CDR3 reads TGTGCCAGCAGTGACTTCGGACAGGGCGCCCCATACGAGCAGTACTTC. This encodes CASSDFGQGAPYEQYF.

The gene calls are TRBV11-2 and TRBJ1-3; D call uncertain. The germline CDR1 and CDR2 sequences are SGHAT and FQNNGV. CDR3 length: 14 residues. Trimming took 1 base from V and 1 from J, leaving 5 bases between them. The CDR3 protein is CASSLGGSGNTIYF. CDR3 in DNA: TGTGCCAGCAGCTTAGGGGGTTCTGGAAACACCATATATTTT.

The J gene is TRBJ1-1, the V gene TRBV19; D not resolved. Trimming took 1 base from V and 0 from J, leaving 9 bases between them. The CDR3 extends over 15 amino acids. CDR1 and CDR2 from the germline V gene are LNHDA and SQIVND (reference sequence). CDR3 loop: CASSIVSRLNTEAFF. In nucleotides, the CDR3 is TGTGCCAGTAGTATAGTGTCGAGATTGAACACTGAAGCTTTCTTT.

The chain combines TRBV10-1 with TRBJ1-1; perhaps TRBD1 as D (6 bases). The ends were cut back, 3 bases at V and 1 base at J, with 18 bases in the middle. CDR1 WNHNN and CDR2 SYGVQD come from the germline V gene (reference sequence). This CDR3 comprises 17 residues. The CDR3 nucleotides read TGCGCCAGCAGTGAAAGAGGCAGGGGCTCGGGGAACACTGAAGCTTTCTTT. This codes for CASSERGRGSGNTEAFF.

The rearrangement uses TRBV7-2 and TRBJ2-3; D is undetermined. The V end lost 8 bases, the J end lost 6 bases, and 27 bases lay between the germline ends. The CDR3 contains 17 residues. Germline assignment: CDR1 SGHTA and CDR2 FQGNSA. CDR3 DNA sequence: TGTGCCAGCGGACGGTCGACGACTGCTCGGTACGCCGATACGCAGTATTTT. This translates into CASGRSTTARYADTQYF.

The chain combines TRBV27 with TRBJ1-2, with 7 bases matching TRBD1. The V gene end was trimmed by 5 bases and the J gene end by 1 base; junction bases not matched to a gene: 7. CDR1 and CDR2 from the germline V gene are MNHEY and SMNVEV (reference sequence). The CDR3 is made up of 15 amino acids. The chain's CDR3 is CASSPTGTVNYGYTF. In DNA, the CDR3 is TGTGCCAGCAGTCCTACCGGGACAGTTAACTATGGCTACACCTTC.

The chain employs TRBV20-1 and TRBJ2-1; TRBD2 matches 14 bases. Germline V gene lookup returns CDR1 DFQATT and CDR2 SNEGSKA (reference sequence). The CDR3 totals 16 residues. V dropped 7 bases and J dropped 4; count of bases not matched to a gene: 9. This CDR3 reads CSGKGTSGGQYNEQFF. The DNA of the CDR3 is TGCAGTGGGAAAGGGACTAGCGGGGGCCAATACAATGAGCAGTTCTTC.

This rearrangement joins TRBV20-1 to TRBJ1-6; D possibly corresponds to TRBD1 (5 bases). The CDR3 runs 15 residues. V was cut by 2 bases and J by 15 bases, with 23 bases left in between. CDR1 and CDR2 (germline): DFQATT, SNEGSKA (reference sequence). The CDR3 sequence: CSARSPQTASVVLHF. The DNA of the CDR3 is TGCAGTGCTAGATCGCCGCAGACAGCCAGCGTCGTCCTCCACTTT.

This chain connects TRBV20-1 to TRBJ2-7; a weak D match, TRBD1 (6 bases). The CDR3 contains 14 residues. CDR1 and CDR2 (germline): DFQATT, SNEGSKA (reference sequence). V was trimmed by 4 bases and J by 1 base, leaving 14 bases between them. Written as DNA, the CDR3 is TGCAGTGCTACAATACCCAGGGGATCCTACGAGCAGTACTTC. It encodes CSATIPRGSYEQYF.

A few counts support this clonotype. DNA of the CDR3: TGTGCCAGCAGTTACCAGGGGGGGAACACTGAAGCTTTCTTT. It encodes CASSYQGGNTEAFF. The chain joins TRBV6-2 or TRBV6-3 to TRBJ1-1, with 7 nucleotides matching TRBD1. J gave up 1 base and V 2 bases, and 1 base lay outside the gene matches. The CDR3 has 14 residues. Germline CDR1 is MNHEY and CDR2 is SVGEGT.

A few counts support this clonotype. The gene calls are TRBV12-3 or TRBV12-4 and TRBJ1-2; D not certain. The CDR3 loop spans 14 amino acids. The V gene lost 6 bases and the J gene lost 4 bases, with 15 bases spanning the gap. The CDR3 bases are TGTGCCAGCAGGGAAACCCCGGGAGCCTATGGCTACACCTTC. As protein: CASRETPGAYGYTF.

The CDR3 reads CASSGGQGRGYEQYF. DNA of the CDR3: TGTGCCAGCAGTGGAGGACAGGGGAGGGGATACGAGCAGTACTTC. This chain uses TRBV6-1 with TRBJ2-7; 9 bases agree with TRBD1. J lost 4 bases, V lost 4 bases, and 8 bases had no gene match. Germline values: CDR1 MNHNS, CDR2 SASEGT. The CDR3 sequence is 15 residues long.

V and J are TRBV10-3 and TRBJ1-1, with D possibly TRBD1 on 5 matching bases. Germline CDR1 ENHRY, CDR2 SYGVKD. V was pared by 3 bases and J by 2 bases, with 7 bases between. The CDR3 extends over 13 amino acids. The CDR3 sequence: CAISDRENTEAFF. CDR3 nucleotide sequence: TGTGCCATCAGTGACAGGGAAAACACTGAAGCTTTCTTT.

The chain uses TRBV6-5 and TRBJ1-1, with D possibly matching TRBD1 (5 bases). Deletions cut 4 bases from V and 5 bases from J, with 20 bases between. The CDR3 contains 16 residues. Germline CDR1 MNHEY, CDR2 SVGAGI. The chain's CDR3 is CASSFLQAGRQTEAFF. The CDR3 DNA reads as TGTGCCAGCAGTTTCCTACAGGCCGGCCGTCAGACTGAAGCTTTCTTT.

In this sample, this clonotype turned up a few times. This chain links TRBV7-9 with TRBJ1-5, with D possibly being TRBD1 (6 bases). CDR1 and CDR2 from the germline V gene are SEHNR and FQNEAQ (reference sequence). CDR3 length equals 13 residues. V was clipped by 11 bases and J by 2 bases, with 13 bases between them. The CDR3 region is CASGASGNQPQHF. DNA of the CDR3: TGTGCCTCGGGGGCGTCGGGCAATCAGCCCCAGCATTTT.

There are a few counts of this clonotype. V and J are TRBV19 and TRBJ1-2, with 10 positions matching TRBD1. The V gene's germline CDR1 is LNHDA and CDR2 SQIVND (reference sequence). V lost 3 bases to trimming and J lost 7 bases; unmatched junction nucleotides: 5. The CDR3 loop spans 14 amino acids. CDR3: CASSMGGTGVGYTF. The CDR3 DNA reads TGTGCCAGTAGTATGGGGGGGACAGGGGTTGGCTACACCTTC.

This clonotype occurred a few times. The chain couples TRBV21-1 to TRBJ2-5; TRBD2, the D gene given by the table, was not confirmed from the DNA. TRBV21-1 is a recognized pseudogene. The length of the CDR3 is 19 residues. CDR3: CASSKARGSSGGEVETQYF. DNA of the CDR3: TGTGCCAGCAGCAAAGCGCGAGGGTCTAGCGGGGGAGAAGTGGAGACCCAGTACTTC.

The J gene is TRBJ1-2, the V gene TRBV10-3; 7 bases are a match to TRBD1. The ends lost 10 bases at V and 2 bases at J; junction bases unmatched: 16. The CDR3 totals 16 residues. Germline CDR1 and CDR2: ENHRY and SYGVKD. The CDR3 DNA is TGTGCCACCCAAGCGGGACAGAGAAGCACCAACTATGGCTACACCTTC. It yields the protein CATQAGQRSTNYGYTF.

The chain recombines TRBV7-9 with TRBJ2-1; TRBD1 is a possible D gene (6 bases). The germline V gene has CDR1 SEHNR and CDR2 FQNEAQ (reference sequence). The CDR3 runs to 16 residues. The V gene lost 2 bases and the J gene lost 0 bases, with 11 bases spanning the gap. The CDR3 sequence is CASSLRPDSSYNEQFF. In DNA form, the CDR3 reads TGTGCCAGCAGCTTAAGGCCGGACAGCTCCTACAATGAGCAGTTCTTC.

Only a few counts were recorded for this clonotype. CDR3 protein: CASGDRETQYF. The CDR3 region has the DNA TGTGCCAGTGGGGACAGGGAGACCCAGTACTTC. The V call is TRBV19, the J call TRBJ2-5, with 8 bases fitting TRBD1. The germline gives CDR1 LNHDA, CDR2 SQIVND (reference sequence). The CDR3 totals 11 residues. Trimming removed 8 bases from V and 5 bases from J; junction bases left unmatched: 1.

V usage is TRBV19 and J usage is TRBJ2-1; D may be TRBD1 (5 bases). V was cut by 9 bases and J by 3 bases, with 15 bases left in between. There are 14 residues in the CDR3. Germline CDR1 and CDR2: LNHDA and SQIVND (reference sequence). CDR3 amino acids: CASPLGANYNEQFF. CDR3 nucleotides: TGTGCCAGCCCTCTAGGGGCGAACTACAATGAGCAGTTCTTC.

Only one count was recorded for this clonotype. The chain couples TRBV11-3 to TRBJ1-3; a weak D match, TRBD1 (5 bases). The germline V and J ends were trimmed by 3 bases and 3 bases, with 12 bases remaining between them. CDR3 length: 15 residues. Germline CDR1 and CDR2: SGHNT and YENEEA. The CDR3 loop is CASSFDSRLGNTIYF. CDR3 coding DNA: TGTGCCAGCAGCTTCGACAGCCGGCTTGGAAACACCATATATTTT.

The chain has TRBV7-2 and TRBJ2-2, with a weak D call TRBD2 (5 bases). The CDR3 spans 12 residues. Germline-derived CDR1 and CDR2 are SGHTA and FQGNSA. Trimming took off 6 bases at V and 7 bases at J, with 9 bases between the two ends. The CDR3 DNA reads as TGTGCCAGCAGTTCCGCGGGCGGGGAGCTGTTTTTT. As protein: CASSSAGGELFF.

This clonotype has only a few counts. The rearrangement uses TRBV24-1 and TRBJ1-1, with D unclear. CDR1 is KGHDR, CDR2 SFDVKD, per germline. Trimming pared 9 bases from V and 1 base from J, leaving 5 bases between. The CDR3 runs 11 residues. CDR3 loop: CATQGNTEAFF. CDR3 coding DNA: TGTGCCACCCAAGGGAACACTGAAGCTTTCTTT.